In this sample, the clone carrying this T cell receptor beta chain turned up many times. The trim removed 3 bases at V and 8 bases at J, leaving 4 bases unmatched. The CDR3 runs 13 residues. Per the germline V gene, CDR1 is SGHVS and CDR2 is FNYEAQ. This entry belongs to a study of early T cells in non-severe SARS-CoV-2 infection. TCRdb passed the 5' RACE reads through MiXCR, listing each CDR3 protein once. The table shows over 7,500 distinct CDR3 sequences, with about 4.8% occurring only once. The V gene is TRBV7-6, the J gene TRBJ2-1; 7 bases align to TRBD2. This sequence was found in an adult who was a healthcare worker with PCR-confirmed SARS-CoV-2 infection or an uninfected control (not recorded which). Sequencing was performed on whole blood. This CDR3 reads CASSFTSADEQFF. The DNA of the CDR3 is TGTGCCAGCAGCTTCACTAGCGCCGATGAGCAGTTCTTC.